The clone carrying this TCR beta chain has just a few counts. The antigen is not known. This entry comes from a study of beta chain features in type 1 diabetes. The study, taken as a whole, reports: Within patients, naive, central memory and Treg TCRB repertoires seemed more similar than within healthy donors.

The authors reverse transcribed all of the isolated RNA, so sequencing captured expressed TCRB transcripts. The protocol was immunoSEQ multiplex PCR, while the TCRdb copy is restricted to in-frame clones and leaves out a portion. Of about 290,000 clones detected, around 7.3% appear once; the ten largest clones hold roughly 0.94%. Purities over 98% were achieved in all sorted populations. CDR1 SGHVS and CDR2 FQNEAQ come from the germline V gene. Trimming cost V 4 bases and J 4 bases, with 12 bases left between them. The CDR3 consists of 14 residues. This clonotype originated in a woman between 18 and 29 years old in good health. Sequencing used central memory CD4+ T cells from blood. V is TRBV7-8 and J is TRBJ2-3; D not certain. In nucleotides, the CDR3 is TGTGCCAGCAGCTCCAGCAAGAGCGCAGATACGCAGTATTTT. Translation: CASSSSKSADTQYF.